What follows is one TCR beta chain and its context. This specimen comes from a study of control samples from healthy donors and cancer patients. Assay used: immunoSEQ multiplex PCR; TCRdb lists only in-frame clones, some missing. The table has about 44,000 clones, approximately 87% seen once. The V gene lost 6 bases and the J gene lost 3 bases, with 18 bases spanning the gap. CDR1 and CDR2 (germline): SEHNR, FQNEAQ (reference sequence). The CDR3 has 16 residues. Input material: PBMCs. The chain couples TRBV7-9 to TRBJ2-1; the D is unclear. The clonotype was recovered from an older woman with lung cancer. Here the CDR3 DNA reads TGTGCCAGCAGTACCCTGGGTCAGACGTTCTACAATGAGCAGTTCTTC. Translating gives CASSTLGQTFYNEQFF.